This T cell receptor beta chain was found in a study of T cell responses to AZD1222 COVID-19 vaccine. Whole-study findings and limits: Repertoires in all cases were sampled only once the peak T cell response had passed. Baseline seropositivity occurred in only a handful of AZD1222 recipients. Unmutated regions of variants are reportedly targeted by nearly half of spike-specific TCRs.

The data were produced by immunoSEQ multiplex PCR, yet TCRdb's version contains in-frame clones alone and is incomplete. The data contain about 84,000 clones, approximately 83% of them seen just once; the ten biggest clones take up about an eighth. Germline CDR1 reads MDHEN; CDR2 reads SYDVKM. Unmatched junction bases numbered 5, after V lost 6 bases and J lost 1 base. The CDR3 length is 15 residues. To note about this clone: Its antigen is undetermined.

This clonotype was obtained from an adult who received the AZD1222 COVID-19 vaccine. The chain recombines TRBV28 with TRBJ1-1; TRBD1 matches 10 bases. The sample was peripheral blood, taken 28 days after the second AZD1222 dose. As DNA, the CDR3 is TGTGCCAGCAGGCCCGGACAGGGGGGGAACACTGAAGCTTTCTTT. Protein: CASRPGQGGNTEAFF.